A single sample is the source of the 19 T cell receptor beta chains below, sequenced in a study of blood T cells in healthy people across ages. A second PCR, run for roughly 7 to 12 cycles, used a sample-barcoded 5' primer plus a J-beta primer mix. TCRdb ran MiXCR on the 5' RACE reads and lists one entry per CDR3 protein. The data show about 1.8 million distinct CDR3 sequences, 49% seen once. The sample was blood. The source of these receptors is a woman between 40 and 50 years old in good health.

The V call is TRBV20-1, the J call TRBJ1-1, with no clear D. The CDR3 totals 12 residues. The V end was cut by 5 bases, the J end by 6 bases, with 13 bases between. Germline V gives CDR1 DFQATT, CDR2 SNEGSKA (reference sequence). CDR3 DNA: TGCAGTGCTGTGGGTTCGAAGTCTGAAGCTTTCTTT. Its translation: CSAVGSKSEAFF.

The rearrangement links TRBV29-1 to TRBJ1-2; 8 bases are a match to TRBD1. V shed 7 bases and J 4 bases; nucleotides not matched to a gene: 5. Germline V gene data show CDR1 as SQVTM and CDR2 as ANQGSEA. The CDR3 consists of 12 residues. The CDR3 DNA sequence: TGCAGCGGACAGACAGGGGTCTATGGCTACACCTTC. Translation: CSGQTGVYGYTF.

The genes are TRBV12-3 or TRBV12-4 and TRBJ1-2; D perhaps matches TRBD1 (6 bases). Between the trimmed V and J ends, which lost 4 bases and 8 bases, there was a span of 11 bases. The CDR3 contains 12 residues. CDR3 DNA: TGTGCCAGCAGTTGGGGGGGGCGCGGCTACACCTTC. As protein: CASSWGGRGYTF.

The chain combines TRBV7-2 with TRBJ2-5, with unresolved D. The CDR3 is made up of 13 amino acids. CDR1 is SGHTA and CDR2 is FQGNSA in the germline V gene. Trimming shortened V by 5 bases and J by 4 bases, and 11 bases separated the two germline ends. The CDR3 region is CASSGRPAETQYF. CDR3 bases: TGTGCCAGCAGCGGAAGACCGGCAGAGACCCAGTACTTC.

Turning to this clonotype: Germline is not matched at one junction end, which may reflect a read error. V is TRBV4-1 and J is TRBJ1-1; tentative D call: TRBD1 (6 bases). The CDR3 has 14 residues. Per the germline V gene, CDR1 is MGHRA and CDR2 is YSYEKL. CDR3 DNA sequence: TGTGCCAGCAGTCAGGGGAGGATGAACACTGAAGCTTTCTTT. Its translation is CASSQGRMNTEAFF.

J is TRBJ2-3 and V is TRBV20-1, with 8 bases lining up with TRBD2. The CDR3 has 15 amino acids. CDR1 and CDR2 (germline): DFQATT, SNEGSKA (reference sequence). V dropped 2 bases and J dropped 3; count of bases not matched to a gene: 7. CDR3: CSARPAGAITDTQYF. The CDR3 coding sequence is TGCAGTGCTAGACCAGCGGGGGCGATAACAGATACGCAGTATTTT.

The rearrangement joins TRBV13 to TRBJ2-7, with a tentative D call TRBD1 (5 bases). V lost 4 bases, J lost 0 bases, and 10 bases lay in between. The CDR3 spans 14 residues. Looked up from germline, CDR1 is PRHDT and CDR2 is FYEKMQ (reference sequence). The CDR3 bases are TGTGCCAGCAGCTCACGACAGCGCTCCTACGAGCAGTACTTC. This sequence encodes CASSSRQRSYEQYF. Supplemented by reference TRBV13 and TRBJ2-7, the full variable domain reads AAGVIQSPRHLIKEKRETATLKCYPIPRHDTVYWYQQGPGQDPQFLISFYEKMQSDKGSIPDRFSAQQFSDYHSELNMSSLELGDSALYFCASSSRQRSYEQYFGPGTRLTVT.

This chain joins TRBV11-3 and TRBJ2-3; D is possibly TRBD2 (6 bases). Trimming removed 4 bases at V and 3 bases at J, with 14 bases between. The germline V gene has CDR1 SGHNT and CDR2 YENEEA. This CDR3 contains 15 residues. The chain's CDR3 is CASSSGDLGTDTQYF. Here the CDR3 DNA reads TGTGCCAGCAGCTCGGGGGACTTAGGGACAGATACGCAGTATTTT.

This clonotype was picked up a small number of times. The genes are TRBV6-5 and TRBJ1-2; D unclear. The CDR3 extends over 13 amino acids. In germline, CDR1 is MNHEY, CDR2 SVGAGI. Trimming took 0 bases from V and 6 from J, leaving 8 bases between them. The CDR3 DNA is TGTGCCAGCAGTTACTCAGGGATTGATGGCTACACCTTC. Its translation: CASSYSGIDGYTF.

This chain connects TRBV6-6 to TRBJ2-3, with D perhaps given as TRBD1 or TRBD2 (5 bases each). V lost 6 bases and J lost 4, with 20 bases in between. This CDR3 is built from 16 residues. Germline CDR1 and CDR2: MNHNY and SVGAGI (reference sequence). DNA of the CDR3: TGTGCCAGCAGGTCTCTGAGGGGAACCGGCCCAGATACGCAGTATTTT. This gives the protein CASRSLRGTGPDTQYF.

This clonotype appeared a few times. V usage is TRBV29-1 and J usage is TRBJ2-5; D could derive from TRBD1 or TRBD2 (5 bases each). This CDR3 is 17 amino acids long. Germline V gives CDR1 SQVTM, CDR2 ANQGSEA. V was shortened by 7 bases and J by 9 bases, with 33 bases between the two germline ends. CDR3 in DNA: TGCAGCGCCGGACCCGGGACCGGGAATGGAGCTAATAAGGCCCAGTACTTC. Protein sequence: CSAGPGTGNGANKAQYF.

This clonotype came up a few times. This chain connects TRBV29-1 to TRBJ2-3; D might be TRBD1 (5 bases). V gave up 4 bases and J gave up 7 bases, with 30 bases separating them. The CDR3 runs 18 residues. The germline CDR1 and CDR2 sequences are SQVTM and ANQGSEA. The CDR3 DNA sequence: TGCAGCGTTGTTTTTCAGGGTATCGGTGCGAAGAATCGGAATACGCAGTATTTT. Protein product: CSVVFQGIGAKNRNTQYF.

The chain couples TRBV7-2 to TRBJ2-1; D perhaps matches TRBD2 (8 bases). Germline loops: CDR1 SGHTA, CDR2 FQGNSA. This CDR3 has 14 amino acids. The V and J ends lost 8 bases and 8 bases respectively, with 19 bases between them. Here the CDR3 reads CASRSGGQLHEQFF. In DNA form, the CDR3 reads TGTGCCAGCCGAAGCGGGGGACAGTTACATGAGCAGTTCTTC.

The rearrangement links TRBV12-3 or TRBV12-4 to TRBJ2-5; 9 nucleotides agree with TRBD1. The J segment lost 2 bases and the V segment lost 5 bases, leaving 3 bases of the junction unmatched. The length of the CDR3 is 14 residues. CDR3 in DNA: TGTGCCAGCAGTATGGGGACAGGGCAAGAGACCCAGTACTTC. Translating gives CASSMGTGQETQYF.

Only a few counts were recorded for this clonotype. The CDR3 loop is CASSEGVGNIAKNIQYF. CDR3 bases: TGCGCCAGCAGTGAAGGTGTAGGAAACATAGCCAAAAACATTCAGTACTTC. This chain links TRBV10-2 with TRBJ2-4; D remains unclear. V lost 3 bases and J lost 0, with 15 bases in between. Germline-derived CDR1 and CDR2 are WSHSY and SAAADI. CDR3 size: 17 residues.

The chain combines TRBV29-1 with TRBJ2-7; a weak D match, TRBD2 (5 bases). Germline lookup yields CDR1 SQVTM and CDR2 ANQGSEA. Trimming removed 5 bases at V and 2 bases at J, with 16 bases between. This CDR3 is 14 amino acids long. The CDR3 bases are TGCAGCGTTTATTTCGAGGACTCAACCTACGAGCAGTACTTC. Protein product: CSVYFEDSTYEQYF.

The chain is built from TRBV4-1 and TRBJ2-7, with D unclear. CDR1 is MGHRA, CDR2 YSYEKL, per germline. Trimming removed 0 bases at V and 7 bases at J, with 16 bases between. This CDR3 contains 15 residues. As DNA, the CDR3 is TGCGCCAGCAGCCAAGATGCCCCCTTCGCGGATGAGCAGTACTTC. As protein: CASSQDAPFADEQYF.

This chain connects TRBV2 to TRBJ2-3; 9 bases are shared with TRBD2. The V gene's germline CDR1 is SNHLY and CDR2 FYNNEI. The CDR3 is 16 amino acids. Germline trimming cut 1 base from V and 2 bases from J; bases unmatched to any gene: 4. Here the CDR3 reads CASSEVEGLATDTQYF. The CDR3 DNA reads TGTGCCAGCAGTGAAGTGGAGGGACTAGCCACAGATACGCAGTATTTT.

The DNA of the CDR3 is TGTGCCAGCATGGGAGGGCCCTACAATGAGCAGTTCTTC. Protein product: CASMGGPYNEQFF. The rearrangement links TRBV6-5 to TRBJ2-1; 7 nucleotides match TRBD2. Germline lookup yields CDR1 MNHEY and CDR2 SVGAGI. The CDR3 extends over 13 amino acids. With V trimmed by 7 bases and J by 2 bases, 2 bases remained unmatched.